These T cell receptor beta chains were read from a single sample in a study of shared clonotypes between healthy human individuals. Only in-frame clones appear in the TCRdb table, and some are missing; sequencing was by immunoSEQ multiplex PCR. Of 2 million to 2.5 million clones in the sample, approximately 93% are singletons; the top ten hold roughly 0.36%. The sequenced sample was naive CD4+ T cells from PBMCs. The receptors were gathered from a man aged 18 to 29 in good health. Some clones in this sample may be carry-over from other donors' samples. CDR3s include the opening cysteine and the closing phenylalanine or tryptophan. A D gene is named only where the DNA matches it firmly. The size of a clone is reported for some rows only, either as once, few or many, or as a class for expanded clones.

j_call: TRBJ2-3; d_call: .; clone_size: .; v_call: TRBV28; cdr3_aa: CASSFSNGGRTQYF; cdr3_nt: TGTGCCAGCAGTTTCAGCAACGGGGGACGTACGCAGTATTTT
j_call: TRBJ1-1; d_call: .; clone_size: .; v_call: TRBV29-1; cdr3_aa: CSVEGYGGNTEAFF; cdr3_nt: TGCAGCGTTGAGGGCTATGGAGGGAACACTGAAGCTTTCTTT
j_call: TRBJ2-1; d_call: .; clone_size: .; v_call: TRBV5-4; cdr3_aa: CASSAQVTTYNEQFF; cdr3_nt: TGTGCCAGCAGCGCACAGGTGACAACCTACAATGAGCAGTTCTTC
j_call: TRBJ2-5; d_call: TRBD2; clone_size: .; v_call: TRBV7-6; cdr3_aa: CASSFFGLAGGRETQYF; cdr3_nt: TGTGCCAGCAGCTTCTTTGGCCTAGCGGGAGGCAGGGAGACCCAGTACTTC
j_call: TRBJ1-2; d_call: TRBD1; clone_size: .; v_call: TRBV9; cdr3_aa: CASSAHRGGYGYTF; cdr3_nt: TGTGCCAGCAGCGCCCACAGGGGTGGCTATGGCTACACCTTC
j_call: TRBJ2-5; d_call: TRBD1; clone_size: .; v_call: TRBV6-1; cdr3_aa: CASSAPGQGDQETQYF; cdr3_nt: TGTGCCAGCAGTGCACCGGGACAGGGGGACCAAGAGACCCAGTACTTC
j_call: TRBJ1-1; d_call: .; clone_size: .; v_call: TRBV27; cdr3_aa: CASSPRGGTEAFF; cdr3_nt: TGTGCCAGCAGTCCCCGGGGGGGAACTGAAGCTTTCTTT
j_call: TRBJ2-3; d_call: .; clone_size: few; v_call: TRBV18; cdr3_aa: CASSPTDTQYF; cdr3_nt: TGTGCCAGCTCACCTACAGATACGCAGTATTTT
j_call: TRBJ2-7; d_call: .; clone_size: .; v_call: TRBV19; cdr3_aa: CASSRSGAGGDEQYF; cdr3_nt: TGTGCCAGTAGTAGGTCCGGTGCAGGAGGGGACGAGCAGTACTTC
j_call: TRBJ2-1; d_call: TRBD2; clone_size: .; v_call: TRBV30; cdr3_aa: CAWATGTSGSVTVNEQFF; cdr3_nt: TGTGCCTGGGCCACCGGGACTAGCGGGAGTGTAACGGTCAATGAGCAGTTCTTC
j_call: TRBJ1-5; d_call: TRBD1; clone_size: once; v_call: TRBV4-2; cdr3_aa: CASSQRGQYQPQHF; cdr3_nt: TGTGCCAGCAGCCAAAGGGGACAGTATCAGCCCCAGCATTTT
j_call: TRBJ1-3; d_call: .; clone_size: .; v_call: TRBV7-2; cdr3_aa: CASSLWGDGNTIYF; cdr3_nt: TGTGCCAGCAGCTTATGGGGAGACGGAAACACCATATATTTT
j_call: TRBJ1-1; d_call: .; clone_size: .; v_call: TRBV27; cdr3_aa: CASSWAQLATEAFF; cdr3_nt: TGTGCCAGCAGTTGGGCTCAACTGGCCACTGAAGCTTTCTTT
j_call: TRBJ2-2; d_call: .; clone_size: .; v_call: TRBV19; cdr3_aa: CATRSRAGTGELFF; cdr3_nt: TGTGCCACGAGGTCCCGGGCGGGAACCGGGGAGCTGTTTTTT
j_call: TRBJ2-7; d_call: .; clone_size: once; v_call: TRBV7-3; cdr3_aa: CASSESRSSYEQYF; cdr3_nt: TGTGCCAGCAGCGAATCCAGGAGCTCCTACGAGCAGTACTTC